This T cell receptor beta chain was captured in a study of blood T cell repertoires in COVID-19 (dated by TCRdb to 2018 to 2021). About the investigation overall: Samples from collaborators originated in the United States, Italy and Spain and spanned both the acute and convalescent phases of COVID-19. The prospective study material was composed of cDNA or gDNA derived from T cells, B-cell-depleted T cells, or PBMCs. Where available, HLA class I and class II types were obtained from metadata supplied by the sample provider rather than from assay-based typing. The dataset comprised deeply sampled blood TCRbeta repertoires from subjects exposed to, actively infected with, or recovered from COVID-19. The repertoires were released in a freely available public database intended as a resource for research on the immune response to SARS-CoV-2. Nearly every sample came with metadata listing a de-identified subject ID, COVID-19 status, age in years and sex. The samples were drawn from two sources: the first 160 participants of the ongoing ImmuneRACE study, and some 1,300 subjects contributed by 6 global collaborators. Points the paper makes about the study in general: The amount of clinical and demographic metadata varied by source and participant and was provided uncurated.

This clone was seen a single time. The antigen it recognizes is unknown. Base qualities are not provided; no much larger clone lies one nucleotide away. After removal of 7 bases from V and 5 bases from J, the junction retains 7 bases not matched to a gene. From the cysteine through the phenylalanine, the CDR3 covers 13 amino acids. CDR3 DNA only is kept here, 39 bases in frame from base 1. Per the germline V gene (reference sequence), LNHDA is the CDR1 and SQIVND is the CDR2. The immunoSEQ Assay, a bias-controlled multiplex PCR, was used to amplify TCRbeta CDR3 regions from genomic DNA. The authors' analysis ran thus. Within the assay, amplification of reference gene primers was used to estimate how many nucleated cells each sample contained. To quantify the absolute abundance of each unique TCRbeta CDR3 rearrangement, sequence reads were collapsed and filtered. Productive Simpson clonality was computed per sample as the square root of Simpson's diversity index over productive rearrangements. Imported from immuneACCESS, the table was reduced by TCRdb to in-frame sequences with V and J called. These copies leave out some clones; in studies compared against another copy, an unresolved V gene accounts for under half, and the cause of the remainder is not known. The DNA gave D and trimming, while V, J and clone size come from that table. Across this sample there are 75,000 to 90,000 clones, with roughly 83% seen only once. In total, the top ten clones hold 7% to 9% of the sample.

The collaborating institutions used their own protocols to collect whole blood in K2EDTA tubes. For TCRbeta analysis, collaborators shipped samples in one of three forms: frozen whole blood, isolated PBMCs, or DNA extracted from either of those sample types. The TCR originated in a man aged 45-65 years with active COVID-19. Sequencing used peripheral blood. This chain joins TRBV19 to TRBJ1-1; 7 bases in the middle match TRBD1. The CDR3 sequence is CASIGRGDTEAFF. The nucleotide sequence reads TGTGCCAGTATAGGCAGGGGGGATACTGAAGCTTTCTTT.